The present T cell receptor (beta chain) was sequenced within a study of CD8 T cells in Susac syndrome. RNA in amounts of about 0.5 to 1 ug was reverse transcribed with random hexamers. Via MiXCR, TCRdb re-called the immunoSEQ multiplex PCR reads, giving one row per CDR3 protein. This sample has 150,000 or so distinct CDR3 sequences; about 94% occur once, and the top ten carry more than 0.2%. The T cells that were sequenced for TCR beta were CD8+ and CD4+ cells from blood. This CDR3 has 14 residues. The ends were cut back, 2 bases at V and 1 base at J, with 9 bases in the middle. In germline, CDR1 is SGDLS, CDR2 YYNGEE.

The gene calls are TRBV9 and TRBJ1-1, with unresolved D. This sequence was found in a human donor with multiple sclerosis. Input material: CD8+ T cells from PBMCs. The chain's CDR3 is CASSVQEKNTEAFF. CDR3 DNA sequence: TGTGCCAGCAGCGTTCAGGAAAAGAACACTGAAGCTTTCTTT.